This T cell receptor (beta chain) was found in a study of cytomegalovirus exposure and HLA in healthy donors. Study outcomes and limitations: A few chains tied to CMV proved CMV antigen-specific in vitro. Researchers counted 164 TCR beta chains as cytomegalovirus-associated. Some V segments, TRBV6-2 and TRBV6-3 among them, were indistinguishable and were therefore excluded.

As concerns this clone: Antigen specificity is unknown.

Trimming left V 0 bases short and J 1 base short, with 7 bases between. Germline CDR1 LGHNA, CDR2 YNFKEQ. The CDR3 totals 14 residues. The PCR used 60 Vbeta and 13 Jbeta primers. Sequencing used immunoSEQ multiplex PCR; TCRdb keeps in-frame clones, though not all of them. This table has more than 80,000 clones, roughly 80% appearing once. The sequenced sample was PBMCs. The sequence came from a girl aged 2 to 10 in good health and CMV-seropositive. V usage is TRBV4-2 and J usage is TRBJ2-7, with a possible D match to TRBD2 (5 bases). The CDR3 here is CASSQDRGSYEQYF. CDR3 DNA: TGTGCCAGCAGCCAAGACCGAGGGTCCTACGAGCAGTACTTC.